Given below is one TCR beta chain in context. V lost 11 bases, J lost 4 bases, and 14 bases lay in between. Per germline, CDR1 LNHDA and CDR2 SQIVND (reference sequence). CDR3 size: 12 residues. The entry originates in a study of blood T cell repertoires in COVID-19. Generated by immunoSEQ multiplex PCR, the TCRdb table keeps only in-frame clones and is missing some. Seen here are 250,000 to 300,000 clones, under 90% observed once, and the top ten hold about 16%. Sequenced material: PBMCs or T cells enriched from blood (not recorded which). The TCR comes from a man aged 18 to 29 who had recovered from COVID-19. J is TRBJ1-2 and V is TRBV19, with D hard to call. CDR3 in amino acids: CAPLPAFYGYTF. The CDR3 bases are TGTGCCCCCCTCCCCGCGTTCTATGGCTACACCTTC.